The 5 T cell receptor beta chains in this list originate from one sample, sequenced in a study of CD8 T cells in ankylosing spondylitis. TCRdb re-analysed the 5' RACE reads in MiXCR, keeping a single row per CDR3 protein. The sample shows 250,000 to 300,000 distinct CDR3 sequences, about 19% of them seen only once. The material sequenced was blood, either unsorted or a sorted T cell fraction (not recorded which). The receptors were gathered from a male donor with ankylosing spondylitis or in good health (not recorded which).

This clonotype was detected a few times. The chain employs TRBV20-1 and TRBJ2-5; 11 bases are shared with TRBD2. The CDR3 length is 13 residues. V was pared by 7 bases and J by 5 bases, with 6 bases of the junction left unmatched. Germline V gene data show CDR1 as DFQATT and CDR2 as SNEGSKA (reference sequence). CDR3 sequence (DNA): TGCAGTGTTAGCGGGGGGGCCTTGGAGACCCAGTACTTC. It yields the protein CSVSGGALETQYF.

This clonotype has more than one count but fewer than ten. The chain employs TRBV5-6 and TRBJ2-3, with a possible D match to TRBD2 (6 bases). This CDR3 spans 12 amino acids. The germline gives CDR1 SGHDT, CDR2 YYEEEE. Trimming shortened V by 2 bases and J by 8 bases, and 9 bases separated the two germline ends. CDR3 sequence (DNA): TGTGCCAGCAGCTTTACGCGGGGTACGCAGTATTTT. Protein product: CASSFTRGTQYF.

The rearrangement links TRBV5-6 to TRBJ1-5; the D gene is possibly TRBD1 (6 bases). V was shortened by 4 bases and J by 5 bases, with 13 bases between the two germline ends. Per germline, CDR1 SGHDT and CDR2 YYEEEE. The CDR3 is 14 residues long. CDR3 sequence: CASSLGQSYQPQHF. The CDR3 nucleotides read TGTGCCAGCAGCCTAGGACAGTCTTATCAGCCCCAGCATTTT.

This clonotype was detected only a few times. The chain employs TRBV7-8 and TRBJ2-1; 8 positions match TRBD2. The CDR3 totals 14 residues. Germline assignment: CDR1 SGHVS and CDR2 FQNEAQ. Germline trimming cut 6 bases from V and 9 bases from J; bases unmatched to any gene: 10. The CDR3 here is CASSIRREVVEQFF. CDR3 DNA: TGTGCCAGCAGTATTCGGCGGGAGGTGGTTGAGCAGTTCTTC.

The rearrangement links TRBV10-3 to TRBJ2-5; TRBD1 agrees at 7 bases. Germline CDR1 reads ENHRY; CDR2 reads SYGVKD. The CDR3 loop spans 16 amino acids. V lost 4 bases and J lost 2; bases outside the gene matches: 10. The CDR3 DNA sequence: TGTGCCATCAGTGGGACCGGGACAGAAGAGCAAGAGACCCAGTACTTC. Encoded protein: CAISGTGTEEQETQYF.